One T cell receptor beta chain is described in this entry. The germline gives CDR1 SGHRS, CDR2 YFSETQ. This CDR3 has 18 residues. V lost 4 bases, J lost 10 bases, and 18 bases stayed unmatched. A single record per CDR3 protein comes from TCRdb applying MiXCR to the 5' RACE reads. The sample consists of hundreds of thousands of distinct CDR3 sequences, around 21% of them appearing once. The sample belongs to a study of T-cell memory formation after mild COVID-19. Looking at the study overall: Across donors, TCR clusters were largely donor specific.

This chain uses TRBV5-1 with TRBJ1-6; 9 bases match TRBD1. The TCR originated in an adult woman who had mild COVID-19 (a few samples of this study predate the infection). Cell type and time point are not known. The sequencing input was PBMCs or a T cell subset sorted from them (not recorded which). The chain's CDR3 is CASSPWYRDRVIWSPLHF. CDR3 sequence (DNA): TGCGCCAGCAGCCCCTGGTATCGGGACAGGGTAATTTGGTCACCCCTCCACTTT.